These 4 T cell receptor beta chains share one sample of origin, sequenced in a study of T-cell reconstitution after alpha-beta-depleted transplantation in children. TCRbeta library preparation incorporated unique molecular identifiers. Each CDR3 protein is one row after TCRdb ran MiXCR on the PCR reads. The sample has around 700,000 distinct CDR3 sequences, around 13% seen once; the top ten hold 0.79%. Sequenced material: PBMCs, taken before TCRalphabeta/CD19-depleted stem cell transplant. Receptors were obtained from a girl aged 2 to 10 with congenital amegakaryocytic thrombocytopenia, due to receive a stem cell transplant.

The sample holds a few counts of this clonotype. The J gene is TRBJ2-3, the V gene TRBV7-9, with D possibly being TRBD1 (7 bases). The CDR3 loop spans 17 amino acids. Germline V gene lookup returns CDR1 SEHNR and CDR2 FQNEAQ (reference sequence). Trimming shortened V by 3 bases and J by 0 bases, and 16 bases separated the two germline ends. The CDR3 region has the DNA TGTGCCAGCAGCTTCCCGGAGGGGGGACAGAGCACAGATACGCAGTATTTT. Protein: CASSFPEGGQSTDTQYF. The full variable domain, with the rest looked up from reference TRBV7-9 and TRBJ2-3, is DTGVSQNPRHKITKRGQNVTFRCDPISEHNRLYWYRQTLGQGPEFLTYFQNEAQLEKSRLLSDRFSAERPKGSFSTLEIQRTEQGDSAMYLCASSFPEGGQSTDTQYFGPGTRLTVL.

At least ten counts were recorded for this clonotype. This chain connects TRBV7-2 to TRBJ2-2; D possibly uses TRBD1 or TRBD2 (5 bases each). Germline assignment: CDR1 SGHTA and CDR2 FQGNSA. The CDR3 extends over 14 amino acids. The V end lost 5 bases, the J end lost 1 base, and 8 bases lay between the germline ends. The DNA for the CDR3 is TGTGCCAGCAGCGCGAGGGGGAACACCGGGGAGCTGTTTTTT. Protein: CASSARGNTGELFF.

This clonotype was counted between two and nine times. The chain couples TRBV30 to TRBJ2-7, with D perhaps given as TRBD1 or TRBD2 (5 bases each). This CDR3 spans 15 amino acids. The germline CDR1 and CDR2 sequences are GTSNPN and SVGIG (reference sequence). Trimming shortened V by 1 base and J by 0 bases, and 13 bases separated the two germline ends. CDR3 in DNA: TGTGCCTGGAGTGGAGGGGTTGTGGGCTCCTACGAGCAGTACTTC. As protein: CAWSGGVVGSYEQYF.

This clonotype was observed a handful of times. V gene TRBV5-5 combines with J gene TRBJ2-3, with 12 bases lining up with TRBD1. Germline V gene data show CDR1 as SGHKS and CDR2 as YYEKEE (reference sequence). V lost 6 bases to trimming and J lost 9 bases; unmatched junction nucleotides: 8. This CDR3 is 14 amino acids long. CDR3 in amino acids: CASTPGQGARTQYF. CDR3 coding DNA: TGTGCCAGCACCCCGGGACAGGGGGCTAGGACGCAGTATTTT.